The rows below give T cell receptor beta chains drawn from one sample of a study of cytomegalovirus exposure and HLA in healthy donors. Assay used: immunoSEQ multiplex PCR; TCRdb lists only in-frame clones, some missing. Of around 150,000 clones listed, over 65% are singletons. Sequencing was carried out using PBMCs. All receptors come from a man between 18 and 35 years old in good health and CMV-seropositive. Each CDR3 is given with its conserved first and last residue. D genes are given only for firm matches. Clone size, where shown, is once, few, many, or a class for clones that have expanded.

abundance: .
d_gene: .
j_gene: TRBJ1-2
v_gene: TRBV5-6
CDR3nt: TGTGCCAGCAGCCCCGGGTTGGGTATCAGTAACTATGGCTACACCTTC
CDR3aa: CASSPGLGISNYGYTF

abundance: .
d_gene: .
j_gene: TRBJ2-2
v_gene: TRBV6-5
CDR3nt: TGTGCCAGCAGCCCGGGAGACACCGGGGAGCTGTTTTTT
CDR3aa: CASSPGDTGELFF

abundance: .
d_gene: TRBD1
j_gene: TRBJ2-3
v_gene: TRBV11-3
CDR3nt: TGTGCCAGCAGCTTAGGGTGGCCAGGGGGTACAGATACGCAGTATTTT
CDR3aa: CASSLGWPGGTDTQYF

abundance: .
d_gene: TRBD2
j_gene: TRBJ2-5
v_gene: TRBV7-6
CDR3nt: TGTGCCAGCAGCTTAACGCCTAGCGGGGGGGCCCAGTACTTC
CDR3aa: CASSLTPSGGAQYF

abundance: .
d_gene: TRBD2
j_gene: TRBJ2-2
v_gene: TRBV7-6
CDR3nt: TGTGCCAGCAGCCCCACAGCGGGGGGGCTGGTCGGGGAGCTGTTTTTT
CDR3aa: CASSPTAGGLVGELFF

abundance: few
d_gene: .
j_gene: TRBJ1-1
v_gene: TRBV7-6
CDR3nt: TGTGCCAGCAGCTTAGTCCCTGACACTGAAGCTTTCTTT
CDR3aa: CASSLVPDTEAFF

abundance: .
d_gene: TRBD2
j_gene: TRBJ2-5
v_gene: TRBV30
CDR3nt: TGTGCCTGGAGTGTACTAATCGGGGGGGGAGGGACCCAGTACTTC
CDR3aa: CAWSVLIGGGGTQYF

abundance: few
d_gene: .
j_gene: TRBJ1-5
v_gene: TRBV28
CDR3nt: TGTGCCAGCAGCCGGGGGGGGGCGAGCAATCAGCCCCAGCATTTT
CDR3aa: CASSRGGASNQPQHF

abundance: .
d_gene: .
j_gene: TRBJ2-5
v_gene: TRBV5-6
CDR3nt: TGTGCCAGCAGCTTGGCATCCGTGGCTAGCGAAGAGACCCAGTACTTC
CDR3aa: CASSLASVASEETQYF

abundance: .
d_gene: .
j_gene: TRBJ2-1
v_gene: TRBV15
CDR3nt: TGTGCCACCAGCAGAGATAGCGGCCCCTACAATGAGCAGTTCTTC
CDR3aa: CATSRDSGPYNEQFF

abundance: .
d_gene: .
j_gene: TRBJ2-1
v_gene: TRBV7-9
CDR3nt: TGTGCCAGCAGCTTAGAGAGTGAGCAGTTCTTC
CDR3aa: CASSLESEQFF

abundance: .
d_gene: .
j_gene: TRBJ1-1
v_gene: TRBV6-4
CDR3nt: TGTGCCAGCAGTGCCATAGTAAACACTGAAGCTTTCTTT
CDR3aa: CASSAIVNTEAFF

abundance: .
d_gene: .
j_gene: TRBJ2-4
v_gene: TRBV6-1
CDR3nt: TGTGCCAGCAGTGATCTGGGCCGCCCCAAAAACATTCAGTACTTC
CDR3aa: CASSDLGRPKNIQYF

abundance: .
d_gene: .
j_gene: TRBJ1-1
v_gene: TRBV30
CDR3nt: TGTGCCTGGTACCCCCGCAGGAACACTGAAGCTTTCTTT
CDR3aa: CAWYPRRNTEAFF

abundance: .
d_gene: .
j_gene: TRBJ2-5
v_gene: TRBV11-1
CDR3nt: TGTGCCAGCAGTCCTACGGAAGAGACCCAGTACTTC
CDR3aa: CASSPTEETQYF

abundance: .
d_gene: .
j_gene: TRBJ2-4
v_gene: TRBV28
CDR3nt: TGTGCCAGCCTAGGAGGCCCTGGAAAAAACATTCAGTACTTC
CDR3aa: CASLGGPGKNIQYF

abundance: .
d_gene: .
j_gene: TRBJ1-2
v_gene: TRBV6-1
CDR3nt: TGTGCCAGCAGTTCCCACTTCGGGGAAGGCTATGGCTACACCTTC
CDR3aa: CASSSHFGEGYGYTF

abundance: .
d_gene: .
j_gene: TRBJ1-1
v_gene: TRBV7-3
CDR3nt: TGTGCCAGCAGCTCAGACAGGAACACTGAAGCTTTCTTT
CDR3aa: CASSSDRNTEAFF

abundance: .
d_gene: .
j_gene: TRBJ2-1
v_gene: TRBV5-1
CDR3nt: TGCGCCAGCAGCTTGTGGGGCGGAGGGGATGAGCAGTTCTTC
CDR3aa: CASSLWGGGDEQFF